The clone carrying this TCR beta chain was counted a single time. Its target is not known. The data belong to a study of cytomegalovirus exposure and HLA in healthy donors. Overall study: Findings of an earlier analysis included 90 million to 120 million unique TCR beta sequences from 190 million or so T cells.

Whole-study findings and limits: Rates of TCR association differed by HLA locus in a later analysis, with DRB1 highest and HLA-C lowest. Researchers counted approximately 160 TCR beta chains as cytomegalovirus-associated. TCR beta V- and J-gene trimming, according to a later analysis, was linked to a missense DCLRE1C variant.

Primers included in the PCR were 60 Vbeta and 13 Jbeta primers. Clones were read by immunoSEQ multiplex PCR, and TCRdb kept only the in-frame ones, dropping some. The profile shows 97,000 or so clones, roughly 77% of them singletons. This clonotype originated in a man aged 35-49 years in good health and CMV-seronegative. The sequencing sample was made of PBMCs.

Written as DNA, the CDR3 is TGTGCCAGCAGTGAAGCGGACGGGACCTATAATTCACCCCTCCACTTT. Residues: CASSEADGTYNSPLHF. This chain uses TRBV6-1 with TRBJ1-6; D not certain. CDR3 size: 16 residues. Germline V lookup: CDR1 MNHNS, CDR2 SASEGT. V dropped 0 bases and J dropped 2 bases, with 8 bases sitting between them.